This T cell receptor (beta chain) derives from a study of blood T cell repertoires in COVID-19. About the research overall: Samples taken during acute and convalescent COVID-19 were collected in the United States, Italy and Spain. T cells, B-cell-depleted T cells, or PBMCs provided the cDNA or gDNA that served as material.

Germline CDR1 and CDR2: MDHEN and SYDVKM. Trimming removed 2 bases from V and 6 bases from J, with 7 bases in between. This CDR3 is 12 amino acids long. In the study's own analysis: Amplification of reference gene primers was used by the study to estimate nucleated cell counts. TCRdb's copy holds only in-frame clones and misses some; the assay was immunoSEQ multiplex PCR. The V and J calls and clone size come from that table; D and trimming were worked out from the DNA. The data show 150,000 to 200,000 clones, roughly 80% seen once. Patients at the Seattle site were enrolled during active infection and followed longitudinally.

This sequence joins TRBV28 and TRBJ1-2; no firm D call. The sample taken for sequencing was peripheral blood. This TCR was recovered from a woman aged 70-85 years with COVID-19, enrolled during active disease. CDR3 residues: CASSLRTDGYTF. In nucleotides, the CDR3 is TGTGCCAGCAGTTTACGAACAGATGGCTACACCTTC.